The 11 T cell receptor beta chains below were found in one sample sequenced in a study of T cells in Graves' hyperthyroidism and ophthalmopathy. RNA transcripts yielded amplified TCR beta CDR3 regions. The TCR CDR3 first-round RT-PCR relied on the HTBI primer set. TCRdb called the multiplex PCR reads again in MiXCR, with one record for every CDR3 protein. In the table there are roughly 740,000 distinct CDR3 sequences, about 16% of which are singletons. Sequenced: blood. These receptor sequences come from a man aged 18 to 30 with Graves' hyperthyroidism.

As to this clonotype: Relative to the germline gene, one junction end is altered; a read error may explain this. This chain connects TRBV28 to TRBJ2-7, with 9 bases identical to TRBD2. The CDR3 runs 15 residues. CDR1 is MDHEN, CDR2 SYDVKM, per germline. The CDR3 is CATDVAGVSSGEQCF. CDR3 coding DNA: TGTGCCACCGATGTAGCGGGAGTCTCTTCCGGCGAGCAGTGCTTC.

There are many counts of this clonotype. V usage is TRBV7-8 and J usage is TRBJ2-5; D is perhaps TRBD2 (6 bases). With 5 bases removed from V and 2 bases from J, the gap between germline ends came to 15 bases. The CDR3 runs 15 residues. In germline, CDR1 is SGHVS, CDR2 FQNEAQ. The CDR3 sequence: CASSPHPGEQETQYF. CDR3 in DNA: TGTGCCAGCAGCCCCCACCCGGGGGAACAAGAGACCCAGTACTTC.

V is TRBV5-1 and J is TRBJ1-2; no clear D. CDR3 length: 13 residues. Looked up from germline, CDR1 is SGHRS and CDR2 is YFSETQ. V was pared by 4 bases and J by 5 bases, with 12 bases between. DNA of the CDR3: TGCGCCAGCAGCCCCGCGACCGGTTATGGCTACACCTTC. It codes for CASSPATGYGYTF. Filled out from reference TRBV5-1 and TRBJ1-2, the complete variable domain reads KAGVTQTPRYLIKTRGQQVTLSCSPISGHRSVSWYQQTPGQGLQFLFEYFSETQRNKGNFPGRFSGRQFSNSRSEMNVSTLELGDSALYLCASSPATGYGYTFGSGTRLTVV.

This clonotype was seen many times. The CDR3 nucleotides are TGTGCCAGCAGCCCGACAGGATTCTCCTACGAGCAGTACTTC. Amino acids: CASSPTGFSYEQYF. V and J are TRBV27 and TRBJ2-7, with a possible D match to TRBD1 (6 bases). CDR3 size: 14 residues. The V gene lost 6 bases and the J gene lost 0 bases, with 12 bases spanning the gap. From germline, CDR1 is MNHEY and CDR2 SMNVEV (reference sequence).

Concerning this clonotype itself: A single base separates this from a much larger clone, so it may be a read error. J is TRBJ2-1 and V is TRBV24-1, with 10 positions matching TRBD1. The CDR3 spans 14 residues. With 7 bases clipped from V and 11 bases from J, the junction kept 10 bases outside the gene matches. Germline lookup yields CDR1 KGHDR and CDR2 SFDVKD. CDR3 loop: CATSPGDRGDKQFF. The CDR3 coding sequence is TGTGCCACCAGCCCTGGGGACAGGGGCGATAAGCAGTTCTTC.

There are a few counts of this clonotype. V and J are TRBV18 and TRBJ2-4; no firm D call. Germline loops: CDR1 KGHSH, CDR2 LQKENI. The CDR3 is made up of 17 amino acids. V lost 3 bases and J 2 bases, leaving 17 bases between the germline ends. CDR3 nucleotide sequence: TGTGCCAGCTCACCTCCTGACACCTACGTAACCAAAAACATTCAGTACTTC. Its protein is CASSPPDTYVTKNIQYF.

The rearrangement links TRBV20-1 to TRBJ1-4; weak D call: TRBD1 (5 bases). This CDR3 has 15 residues. The V end lost 4 bases, the J end lost 1 base, and 13 bases lay between the germline ends. Germline V gene lookup returns CDR1 DFQATT and CDR2 SNEGSKA (reference sequence). The CDR3 spells CSAKHRFITNEKLFF. Here the CDR3 DNA reads TGCAGTGCTAAACACAGGTTTATAACTAATGAAAAACTGTTTTTT.

This clonotype was counted between two and nine times. The chain is built from TRBV27 and TRBJ2-4; D is possibly TRBD1 (6 bases). The CDR3 is 18 amino acids. V dropped 4 bases and J dropped 1 base, with 20 bases sitting between them. Germline V lookup: CDR1 MNHEY, CDR2 SMNVEV (reference sequence). CDR3 sequence (DNA): TGTGCCAGCAGTTGCCCTCGTTGGGGGCTATCGGCCAAAAACATTCAGTACTTC. This sequence encodes CASSCPRWGLSAKNIQYF.

This clonotype was recorded at least ten times. The V and J genes are TRBV7-9 and TRBJ1-5; perhaps TRBD1 as D (5 bases). Germline V gene sequence: CDR1 SEHNR, CDR2 FQNEAQ (reference sequence). V dropped 2 bases and J dropped 2 bases, with 10 bases sitting between them. The CDR3 runs to 15 residues. The DNA of the CDR3 is TGTGCCAGCAGCTTAACTGGCAGGGGCAATCAGCCCCAGCATTTT. Its protein is CASSLTGRGNQPQHF.

This clonotype was counted at least ten times. The rearrangement uses TRBV20-1 and TRBJ2-7, with TRBD2 identical over 8 bases. The CDR3 is 13 amino acids. The V and J ends lost 3 bases and 7 bases, in that order; junction bases with no gene match: 8. Germline CDR1 DFQATT, CDR2 SNEGSKA (reference sequence). Here the CDR3 DNA reads TGCAGTGCTAGTGCCAGCGGGAGTGGGGAGCAGTACTTC. This codes for CSASASGSGEQYF.

This chain joins TRBV11-2 and TRBJ1-2; possibly TRBD1 for D (6 bases). The V gene lost 6 bases and the J gene lost 0 bases, with 20 bases spanning the gap. CDR1 is SGHAT and CDR2 is FQNNGV in the germline V gene. The CDR3 length is 17 residues. CDR3 region: CASRRWGQGKTNYGYTF. The CDR3 region has the DNA TGTGCCAGCAGGAGGTGGGGACAAGGCAAAACTAACTATGGCTACACCTTC.